This T cell receptor beta chain derives from a study of T cells in Graves' hyperthyroidism and ophthalmopathy. The CDR3 consists of 13 residues. Trimming removed 4 bases at V and 4 bases at J, with 10 bases between. CDR1 and CDR2 (germline): SEHNR, FQNEAQ (reference sequence). RNA transcripts yielded amplified TCR beta CDR3 regions. An initial round of RT-PCR targeting the TCR CDR3 relied on the HTBI primer set. Using its own MiXCR run on the multiplex PCR reads, TCRdb lists one record per CDR3 protein. Of 350,000 to 400,000 distinct CDR3 sequences in the sample, about a fifth were seen once. This clonotype was detected ten times or more.

The rearrangement links TRBV7-9 to TRBJ1-2, with a possible D match to TRBD1 (5 bases). This receptor was identified in a woman aged 18-35 years with Graves' hyperthyroidism. What was sequenced was blood. As DNA, the CDR3 is TGTGCCAGCAGCTCGGGACCGTTCTATGGCTACACCTTC. It codes for CASSSGPFYGYTF.